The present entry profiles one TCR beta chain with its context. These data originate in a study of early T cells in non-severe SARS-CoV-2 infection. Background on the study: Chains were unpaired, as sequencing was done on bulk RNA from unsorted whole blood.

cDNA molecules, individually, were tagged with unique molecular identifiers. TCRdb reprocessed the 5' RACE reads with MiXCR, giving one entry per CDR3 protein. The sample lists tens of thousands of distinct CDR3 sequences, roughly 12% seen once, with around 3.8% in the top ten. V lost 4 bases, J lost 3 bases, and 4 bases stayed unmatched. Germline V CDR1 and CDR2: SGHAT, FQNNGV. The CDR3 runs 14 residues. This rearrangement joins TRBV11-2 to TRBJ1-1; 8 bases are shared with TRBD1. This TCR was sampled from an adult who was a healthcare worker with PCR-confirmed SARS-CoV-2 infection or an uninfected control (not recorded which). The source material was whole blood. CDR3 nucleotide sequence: TGTGCCAGCAGCTCCTTGACAGGGGACACTGAAGCTTTCTTT. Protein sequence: CASSSLTGDTEAFF.